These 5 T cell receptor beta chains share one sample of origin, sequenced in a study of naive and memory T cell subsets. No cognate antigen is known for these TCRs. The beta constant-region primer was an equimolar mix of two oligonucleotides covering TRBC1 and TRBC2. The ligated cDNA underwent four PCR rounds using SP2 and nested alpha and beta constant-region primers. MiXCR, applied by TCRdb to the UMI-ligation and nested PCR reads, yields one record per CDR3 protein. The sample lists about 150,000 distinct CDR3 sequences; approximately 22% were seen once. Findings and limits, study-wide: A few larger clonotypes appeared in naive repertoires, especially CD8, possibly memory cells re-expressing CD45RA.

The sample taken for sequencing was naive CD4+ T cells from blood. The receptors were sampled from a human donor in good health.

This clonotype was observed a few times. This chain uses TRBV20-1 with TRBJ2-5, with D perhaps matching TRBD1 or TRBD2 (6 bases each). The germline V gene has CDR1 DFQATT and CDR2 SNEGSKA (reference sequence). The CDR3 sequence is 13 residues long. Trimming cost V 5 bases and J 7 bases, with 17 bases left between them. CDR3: CSAGGQGSGTQYF. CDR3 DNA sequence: TGCAGTGCTGGGGGGCAGGGTAGCGGGACCCAGTACTTC.

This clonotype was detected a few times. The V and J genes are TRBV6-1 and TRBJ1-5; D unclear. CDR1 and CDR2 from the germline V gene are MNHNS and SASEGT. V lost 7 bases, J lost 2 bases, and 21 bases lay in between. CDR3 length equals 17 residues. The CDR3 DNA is TGTGCCAGCAACCCTCCTACAGACAATTTCGGCAATCAGCCCCAGCATTTT. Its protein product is CASNPPTDNFGNQPQHF.

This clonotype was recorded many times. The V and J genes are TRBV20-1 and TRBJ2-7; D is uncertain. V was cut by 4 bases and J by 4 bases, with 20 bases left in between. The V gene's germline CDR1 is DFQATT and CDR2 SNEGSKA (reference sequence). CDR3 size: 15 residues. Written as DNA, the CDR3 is TGCAGTGCTACAGAGGTGGCAGGCACCGGGTACGAGCAGTACTTC. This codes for CSATEVAGTGYEQYF.

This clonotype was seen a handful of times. In nucleotides, the CDR3 is TGTGCCAGCAGTTTAGTCGGGGGAAATCAGCCCCAGCATTTT. Its protein is CASSLVGGNQPQHF. The chain carries TRBV12-3 or TRBV12-4 and TRBJ1-5; possible D gene TRBD1, 5 bases. V shed 1 base and J shed 4 bases, with 8 bases lying between them. CDR3 length: 14 amino acids.

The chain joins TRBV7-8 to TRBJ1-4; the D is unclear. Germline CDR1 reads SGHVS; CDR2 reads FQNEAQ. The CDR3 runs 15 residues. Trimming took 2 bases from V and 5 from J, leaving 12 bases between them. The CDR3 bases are TGTGCCAGCAGCTTAACAAGGGCGAGGAATGAAAAACTGTTTTTT. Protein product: CASSLTRARNEKLFF.